This T cell receptor beta chain was sequenced in a study of T cell repertoires in cytomegalovirus infection. TCRdb re-called the reads through MiXCR, storing one row per CDR3 protein. The profile covers 300,000 to 450,000 distinct CDR3 sequences, with roughly 20% appearing a single time and around 9.3% taken by the ten largest. Findings and caveats of the study: HLA-C-restricted CMV clonotypes gave the most frequent clonotype in two of eight donors.

CDR1 is SGHTA, CDR2 FQGNSA, per germline. CDR3 length: 14 amino acids. The trim removed 5 bases at V and 2 bases at J, leaving 3 bases unmatched. This clonotype has ten or more counts. Its antigen is still unknown. V usage is TRBV7-2 and J usage is TRBJ1-5, with 7 nucleotides matching TRBD1. Source material: PBMCs. The sequence came from a human donor in good health (CMV status not recorded). Some clones in this sample may be carry-over from other donors' samples. The CDR3 DNA sequence: TGTGCCAGCAGCGACAGGGTTGGCAATCAGCCCCAGCATTTT. The encoded protein is CASSDRVGNQPQHF.